Reported below is one T cell receptor beta chain. The clone's antigen remains unknown. Base qualities are missing; no much larger clone stands one base away. Donors were healthy HIV-negative adults with no recently reported acute infections or vaccinations. Every donor was a Caucasian adult residing in Nashville, Tennessee, USA. CD4+ T cells were enriched by magnetic negative selection, after which naive cells were positively selected on CD45RA and the negative fraction was taken as the memory subset. After blood collection by leukapheresis, PBMCs were isolated using Ficoll-Histopaque density gradient centrifugation and then cryopreserved in the vapor phase of liquid nitrogen. Purity and quantity of every magnetically sorted T cell population were checked by analytical flow cytometry. Genomic DNA was isolated from each sorted fraction and quantified by UV absorbance on a Nanodrop 2000c. TCR CDR3 regions were amplified from genomic DNA by multiplex PCR using the deep immunoSEQ assay. Genomic DNA extracted from each cell subset was distributed evenly over all wells of several immunoSEQ 96-well plates, and each plate served as one replicate. For sorted subsets, roughly 200 ng of genomic DNA, equivalent to some 33,000 T cell genomes, went into each replicate PCR. Purified libraries were quantified with a Qubit 3.0 fluorometer, sized on a Bioanalyzer 2100, and re-quantified with the KAPA Library Quantification kit. A separate single-read 150-cycle Illumina NextSeq 550 flow cell was used to sequence each immunoSEQ 96-well plate. For the original study's pipeline: The immunoSEQ output contained only junctional sequences without quality scores, so filtering could not match that applied to full-length reads. To assign V/J genes and CDR3, sequences were annotated using PyIR, a Python wrapper for IgBLAST v1.9, with IMGT germline references. Any read was removed if the V/J assignment was weak (E-value above 1e-6), the CDR3 was missing, or the read contained stop codons, out-of-frame junctions, or ambiguous translated residues. V3J clonotypes were defined by identical inferred V gene, J gene, and CDR3 amino acid sequence. Percentage overlap between repertoires was computed as shared unique clonotypes divided by the size of the smaller repertoire. Repertoire richness was assessed with RTK rarefaction, the Chao1 estimator, and Recon v2.1 estimates of unobserved clonotypes. For all TCRbeta clonotypes obtained by the gDNA method from several donors, generation probabilities were computed with OLGA. The clones in this table, taken by TCRdb from immuneACCESS, are in-frame only. Not every clone is retained; where verified, under half of the shortfall comes from an unresolved V gene, and the cause of the rest is unknown. Clone size and V and J calls were adopted from that table, with D and trimming inferred from the DNA. The sample table holds some 2,500,000 clones, of which around 90% were seen once. Together, the top ten hold around 0.38% of the sample.

This sample is drawn from a study of shared clonotypes between healthy human individuals (TCRdb year 2020). At the level of the whole study: The cohort included three men and two women between 18 and 49 years of age. For each donor, CD4 naive and CD4 memory were each run on three plates, CD8 naive on two plates, and CD8 memory on one plate. To estimate repertoire size and how much clonotypes are shared between individuals, the study performed deep sequencing of blood TCR repertoires from roughly five healthy adults. To increase sequencing depth and limit assay-specific biases, different laboratories used diverse techniques to prepare libraries and sequence TCR repertoires. Each donor's leukapheresis produced roughly between roughly 0.85 and 9.5 billion PBMCs.

The study at large found these results: When a few donors were compared, the shared fraction of clonotypes was roughly 4.8% for naive CD4, 3% to 4% for naive CD8, 2.3% for memory CD4, and 0.4% for memory CD8. Sampling was restricted to blood, and TCR repertoires in tissue are likely to differ from TCR repertoires in blood. Incomplete sequencing was indicated by rarefaction of sorted-subset datasets, despite the large sequencing depth. Naive subsets generally had larger estimated clonotype richness than memory subsets did. Compared with non-shared clonotypes, clonotypes shared by all four sorted-subset donors had higher generation probabilities. The genetic and exposure-history diversity represented was limited by the small number of donors. Pairwise subsampling led to the expectation that sequencing depth would affect the degree of clonotype sharing among donors.

At the junction V is shortened by 4 bases and J by 0 bases, with 10 bases in between. From the cysteine up to the phenylalanine, the CDR3 has a length of 15 residues. Just the 45-base CDR3 DNA is kept, in frame starting at base 1. For CDR1 and CDR2, the germline V gene lists SGHTA and FQGNSA. The chain couples TRBV7-2 to TRBJ1-5; D gene: possibly TRBD1, on 6 matching bases. The TCR comes from a man aged 18 to 30 in good health. Some clones in this sample may be carry-over from other donors' samples. Sequencing input: naive CD4+ T cells from PBMCs. According to the study, the label for this sample's cell subset or site signals: CD45RA+ positively selected. The base sequence is TGTGCCAGCAGCTCGGACAGTAATAGCAATCAGCCCCAGCATTTT. Its amino acids are CASSSDSNSNQPQHF.